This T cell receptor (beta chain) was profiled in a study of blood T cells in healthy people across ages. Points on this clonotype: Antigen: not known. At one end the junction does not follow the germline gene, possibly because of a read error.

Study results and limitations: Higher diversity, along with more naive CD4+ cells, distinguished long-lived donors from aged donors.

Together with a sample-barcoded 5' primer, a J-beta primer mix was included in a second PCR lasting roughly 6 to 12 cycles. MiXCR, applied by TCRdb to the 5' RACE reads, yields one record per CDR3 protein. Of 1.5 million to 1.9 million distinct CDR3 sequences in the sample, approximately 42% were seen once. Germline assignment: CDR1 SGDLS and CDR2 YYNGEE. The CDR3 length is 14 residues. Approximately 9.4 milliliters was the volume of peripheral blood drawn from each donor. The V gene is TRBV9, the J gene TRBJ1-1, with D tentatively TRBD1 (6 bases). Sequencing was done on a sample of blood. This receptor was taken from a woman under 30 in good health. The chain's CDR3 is CASSRREGDTEAFF. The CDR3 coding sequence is TGTGCCAGCAGCAGGCGGGAGGGGGACACTGAGGCTTTCTTT.